This entry concerns a single T cell receptor beta chain. Its target is not known. As handled by the study authors: As immunoSEQ supplied junction-only sequences (without quality scores), filtering differed. The protocol was immunoSEQ multiplex PCR, while the TCRdb copy is restricted to in-frame clones and leaves out a portion. V and J calls and clone size are as listed in that table; D and trimming were resolved from the DNA. Among 2 million to 2.5 million clones, about 95% were seen once, and the ten largest hold 0.13%. The CDR3 runs to 13 residues. Germline V gene data show CDR1 as MDHEN and CDR2 as SYDVKM. The ends were cut back, 7 bases at V and 2 bases at J, with 12 bases in the middle. This sample is part of a study of shared clonotypes between healthy human individuals. Study-wide points: Naive subsets, compared against memory subsets, generally had larger estimated richness values. What rarefaction showed was incomplete sorted-subset sequencing despite large depth.

A split of CD4+ cells into CD45RA+ naive and CD45RA-negative memory subsets was performed. The chain has TRBV28 and TRBJ2-7; D call uncertain. This clonotype was obtained from a man younger than 30 in good health. Sequenced: naive CD4+ T cells sorted from blood. Described subset: CD45RA+ positively selected. CDR3 DNA: TGTGCCAGCATGCGACACACAACCTACGAGCAGTACTTC. Protein product: CASMRHTTYEQYF.